Shown below are 12 T cell receptor beta chains from a single sample sequenced in a study of cytomegalovirus exposure and HLA in healthy donors. The PCR made use of 60 Vbeta and 13 Jbeta primers. Generated by immunoSEQ multiplex PCR, the TCRdb table keeps only in-frame clones and is missing some. The repertoire has about 190,000 clones, roughly 81% of them found once; the top ten carry approximately 2%. Specimen: PBMCs. The receptors were gathered from a woman in her 30s in good health and CMV-seropositive.

The chain combines TRBV2 with TRBJ1-4; no clear D gene. V gave up 1 base and J gave up 7 bases, with 7 bases separating them. Per the germline V gene, CDR1 is SNHLY and CDR2 is FYNNEI. The CDR3 is made up of 13 amino acids. CDR3 in DNA: TGTGCCAGCAGTGAAGAACGGGGTGAAAAACTGTTTTTT. Translating it yields CASSEERGEKLFF.

V and J are TRBV27 and TRBJ2-1, with 11 bases aligning to TRBD1. Germline V lookup: CDR1 MNHEY, CDR2 SMNVEV (reference sequence). The CDR3 runs to 16 residues. The V gene end was trimmed by 7 bases and the J gene end by 5 bases; junction bases not matched to a gene: 10. The chain's CDR3 is CASNPQGQGANNEQFF. The CDR3 coding sequence is TGTGCCAGCAACCCACAAGGACAGGGGGCGAACAATGAGCAGTTCTTC.

This clone was detected a few times. The chain uses TRBV30 and TRBJ1-3; no firm D call. V lost 7 bases and J lost 2, with 12 bases in between. Germline assignment: CDR1 GTSNPN and CDR2 SVGIG (reference sequence). The CDR3 length is 13 residues. DNA for the CDR3: TGTGCCTTGCAGGTTTTTACTGGAAACACCATATATTTT. Its protein product is CALQVFTGNTIYF.

V and J are TRBV9 and TRBJ2-1, with a weak D call TRBD1 (6 bases). The V end was cut by 1 base, the J end by 4 bases, with 18 bases between. CDR3 length equals 17 residues. Germline V lookup: CDR1 SGDLS, CDR2 YYNGEE. The CDR3 coding sequence is TGTGCCAGCAGCGTAATCCCACAGGGACCCGGGTACAATGAGCAGTTCTTC. It translates to CASSVIPQGPGYNEQFF.

The chain has TRBV6-5 and TRBJ2-7, with 9 bases matching TRBD2. The germline gives CDR1 MNHEY, CDR2 SVGAGI. The CDR3 length is 15 residues. Unmatched junction bases numbered 7, after V lost 2 bases and J lost 5 bases. In nucleotides, the CDR3 is TGTGCCAGCAGTTACGAGGTAGCGGGAGTAAACGAGCAGTACTTC. Translating it yields CASSYEVAGVNEQYF.

This sequence joins TRBV7-3 and TRBJ1-1; 10 nucleotides agree with TRBD1. The germline V gene encodes CDR1 SGHTA and CDR2 FQGTGA. The junction had 1 base not matched to a gene; V was cut back by 0 bases and J by 0 bases. CDR3 length: 16 amino acids. The CDR3 loop reads CASSLTGQGMNTEAFF. Here the CDR3 DNA reads TGTGCCAGCAGCTTAACGGGACAGGGGATGAACACTGAAGCTTTCTTT.

The CDR3 bases are TGTGCCAGCCGACCTGGGAGGGTAGACAGGGAGACCCAGTACTTC. Translation: CASRPGRVDRETQYF. The gene calls are TRBV27 and TRBJ2-5, with a tentative D call TRBD2 (7 bases). Germline CDR1 MNHEY, CDR2 SMNVEV (reference sequence). Deletions cut 8 bases from V and 5 bases from J, with 21 bases between. The CDR3 has 15 amino acids.

The table lists this clone with a few counts. The V call is TRBV4-1, the J call TRBJ2-3; TRBD1 is a possible D gene (6 bases). This CDR3 is built from 17 residues. CDR1 is MGHRA and CDR2 is YSYEKL in the germline V gene. Deletions cut 3 bases from V and 3 bases from J, with 19 bases between. CDR3 sequence (DNA): TGCGCCAGCAGCCACGACCCCAGGGGCAGACAAACAGATACGCAGTATTTT. Its protein product is CASSHDPRGRQTDTQYF.

The chain is built from TRBV6-5 and TRBJ1-3; possibly TRBD1 for D (6 bases). V was pared by 5 bases and J by 2 bases, with 7 bases between. Germline loops: CDR1 MNHEY, CDR2 SVGAGI. The CDR3 runs 13 residues. CDR3 loop: CASSNRAGNTIYF. CDR3 sequence (DNA): TGTGCCAGCAGTAACAGGGCTGGAAACACCATATATTTT.

This clone has more than one count but fewer than ten. The V and J genes are TRBV7-9 and TRBJ2-5, with D tentatively TRBD2 (5 bases). The CDR3 spans 14 residues. Trimming pared 1 base from V and 9 bases from J, leaving 15 bases between. Germline CDR1 SEHNR, CDR2 FQNEAQ (reference sequence). DNA of the CDR3: TGTGCCAGCAGCTTAGTCGATGCAAAAGCGGCCCAGTACTTC. This translates into CASSLVDAKAAQYF. The full variable domain, rest sourced from reference TRBV7-9 and TRBJ2-5, is DTGVSQNPRHKITKRGQNVTFRCDPISEHNRLYWYRQTLGQGPEFLTYFQNEAQLEKSRLLSDRFSAERPKGSFSTLEIQRTEQGDSAMYLCASSLVDAKAAQYFGPGTRLLVL.

The gene calls are TRBV5-1 and TRBJ2-7; 7 bases fit TRBD1. The trim removed 1 base at V and 3 bases at J, leaving 10 bases unmatched. Per germline, CDR1 SGHRS and CDR2 YFSETQ. The CDR3 is made up of 16 amino acids. The CDR3 coding sequence is TGCGCCAGCAGCTTGTTGACAGGGACGCCGCTCTACGAGCAGTACTTC. Encoded protein: CASSLLTGTPLYEQYF.

This clone was picked up one time. The CDR3 here is CASSEGASPDTQYF. CDR3 DNA sequence: TGCGCCAGCAGCGAGGGGGCAAGCCCAGATACGCAGTATTTT. The chain joins TRBV5-1 to TRBJ2-3, with 7 bases lining up with TRBD1. This CDR3 comprises 14 residues. With 4 bases clipped from V and 4 bases from J, the junction kept 6 bases outside the gene matches. Germline assignment: CDR1 SGHRS and CDR2 YFSETQ. Looking up the rest from reference TRBV5-1 and TRBJ2-3 gives the full variable domain: KAGVTQTPRYLIKTRGQQVTLSCSPISGHRSVSWYQQTPGQGLQFLFEYFSETQRNKGNFPGRFSGRQFSNSRSEMNVSTLELGDSALYLCASSEGASPDTQYFGPGTRLTVL.